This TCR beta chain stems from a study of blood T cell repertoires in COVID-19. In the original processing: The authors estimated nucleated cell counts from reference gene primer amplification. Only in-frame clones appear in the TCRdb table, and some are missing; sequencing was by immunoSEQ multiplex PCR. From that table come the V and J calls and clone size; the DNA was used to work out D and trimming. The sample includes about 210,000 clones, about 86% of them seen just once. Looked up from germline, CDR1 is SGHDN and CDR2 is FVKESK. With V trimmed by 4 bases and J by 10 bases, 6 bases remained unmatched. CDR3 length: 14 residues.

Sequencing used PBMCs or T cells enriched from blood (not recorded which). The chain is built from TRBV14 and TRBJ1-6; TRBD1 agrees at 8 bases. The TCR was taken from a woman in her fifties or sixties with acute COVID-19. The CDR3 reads CASSRGQGGSPLHF. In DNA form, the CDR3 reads TGTGCCAGCAGCCGAGGACAGGGAGGATCACCCCTCCACTTT.